A single sample gave rise to the 22 T cell receptor beta chains below, sequenced in a study of OX40 agonist ivuxolimab in advanced cancers. The assay was immunoSEQ multiplex PCR, and TCRdb's table has in-frame clones only and misses some. This sample carries 60,000 to 65,000 clones, 70% to 90% of them seen once, and the ten largest clones take approximately 1.9%. Specimen: CD4+ or CD8+ T cells sorted from blood, collected in a trial of the OX40 agonist ivuxolimab. The source is an adult with an advanced solid tumor such as melanoma, head and neck, liver or kidney cancer.

This chain links TRBV6-1 with TRBJ2-7; D not resolved. Looked up from germline, CDR1 is MNHNS and CDR2 is SASEGT. The CDR3 totals 14 residues. V was pared by 0 bases and J by 1 base, with 7 bases between. CDR3 bases: TGTGCCAGCAGTGAAGCCCTGGGGTCCTACGAGCAGTACGTC. This translates into CASSEALGSYEQYV.

This chain connects TRBV28 to TRBJ1-2; perhaps TRBD1 as D (5 bases). Trimming took 7 bases from V and 6 from J, leaving 27 bases between them. The CDR3 consists of 17 residues. The V gene's germline CDR1 is MDHEN and CDR2 SYDVKM. DNA of the CDR3: TGTGCCAGCACCCGCCTAGGGGATAGGGGCCGTTTGGATGGCTACACCTTC. It codes for CASTRLGDRGRLDGYTF.

Only a few counts were recorded for this clone. This chain uses TRBV7-9 with TRBJ1-2; TRBD1 agrees at 8 bases. J lost 4 bases, V lost 6 bases, and 13 bases had no gene match. There are 16 residues in the CDR3. The germline CDR1 and CDR2 sequences are SEHNR and FQNEAQ (reference sequence). CDR3 in amino acids: CASRPRTLQGVYGYTF. The DNA for the CDR3 is TGTGCCAGCAGGCCAAGGACCCTACAGGGGGTCTATGGCTACACCTTC. Variable domain in full (rest from reference TRBV7-9 and TRBJ1-2): DTGVSQNPRHKITKRGQNVTFRCDPISEHNRLYWYRQTLGQGPEFLTYFQNEAQLEKSRLLSDRFSAERPKGSFSTLEIQRTEQGDSAMYLCASRPRTLQGVYGYTFGSGTRLTVV.

This clone has a handful of counts. The chain couples TRBV4-1 to TRBJ2-1, with a weak D call TRBD2 (6 bases). Deletions cut 3 bases from V and 5 bases from J, with 17 bases between. Germline V lookup: CDR1 MGHRA, CDR2 YSYEKL. This CDR3 is built from 16 residues. CDR3 nucleotides: TGCGCCAGCAGCCAGGGCGACTGGCGGGAAAACAATGAGCAGTTCTTC. Translation gives CASSQGDWRENNEQFF.

The chain recombines TRBV6-1 with TRBJ2-1; no definite D call. The germline V gene has CDR1 MNHNS and CDR2 SASEGT. Deletions cut 4 bases from V and 3 bases from J, with 16 bases between. The CDR3 sequence is 16 residues long. CDR3 DNA sequence: TGTGCCAGCAGTGTAAAGAGTTCAGTTTACTACAATGAGCAGTTCTTC. Protein: CASSVKSSVYYNEQFF.

The chain links TRBV5-1 to TRBJ2-5; 7 bases align to TRBD2. Looked up from germline, CDR1 is SGHRS and CDR2 is YFSETQ. CDR3 length equals 12 residues. J was trimmed by 7 bases and V by 5 bases; bases with no gene match: 5. The CDR3 here is CASRGGTGTQYF. CDR3 nucleotides: TGCGCCAGCAGGGGAGGGACGGGGACCCAGTACTTC.

The chain joins TRBV4-2 to TRBJ2-3, with D unresolved. The germline CDR1 and CDR2 sequences are LGHNA and YNFKEQ. This CDR3 has 12 amino acids. V lost 0 bases and J 8 bases, leaving 6 bases between the germline ends. In nucleotides, the CDR3 is TGTGCCAGCAGCCAAGAGGGCCTTACGCAGTATTTT. This translates into CASSQEGLTQYF.

The chain uses TRBV2 and TRBJ2-5; D might be TRBD1 or TRBD2, each matching 5 bases. The germline V gene encodes CDR1 SNHLY and CDR2 FYNNEI. Trimming cost V 5 bases and J 4 bases, with 14 bases left between them. The CDR3 loop spans 14 amino acids. CDR3 nucleotides: TGTGCCAGCAGTTCAACCAGAGGGACAGAGACCCAGTACTTC. It encodes CASSSTRGTETQYF.

The chain uses TRBV4-1 and TRBJ2-1; D unclear. V lost 4 bases and J 10 bases, leaving 14 bases between the germline ends. The CDR3 contains 13 residues. CDR1 and CDR2 (germline): MGHRA, YSYEKL. CDR3 sequence: CASSLPDRPEQFF. DNA for the CDR3: TGCGCCAGCAGCCTCCCGGATCGACCCGAGCAGTTCTTC.

The chain has TRBV6-1 and TRBJ2-7, with 9 nucleotides matching TRBD2. Germline V gene lookup returns CDR1 MNHNS and CDR2 SASEGT. The CDR3 is 15 amino acids. Trimming at V came to 7 bases and at J to 0 bases, leaving 7 bases not matched to a gene. Written as DNA, the CDR3 is TGTGCCAGCACCTTCGGACTAGCGAGCTCCTACGAGCAGTACGTC. Residues: CASTFGLASSYEQYV.

The chain couples TRBV11-3 to TRBJ2-3; the match to TRBD2 covers 9 bases. The CDR3 runs 14 residues. In germline, CDR1 is SGHNT, CDR2 YENEEA. Trimming cost V 6 bases and J 2 bases; bases outside gene matches: 3. The CDR3 DNA is TGTGCCAGCAGTACTAGCGGGTTCACAGATACGCAGTATTTT. This sequence encodes CASSTSGFTDTQYF.

J is TRBJ1-2 and V is TRBV7-3; no definite D call. The CDR3 is made up of 12 amino acids. The germline V and J ends were trimmed by 1 base and 5 bases, with 5 bases remaining between them. The germline CDR1 and CDR2 sequences are SGHTA and FQGTGA. Here the CDR3 reads CASSLNSYGYTF. The CDR3 bases are TGTGCCAGCAGCTTAAACAGTTATGGCTACACCTTC.

The rearrangement joins TRBV11-2 to TRBJ1-5; D is unresolved. V was shortened by 4 bases and J by 4 bases, with 11 bases between the two germline ends. The CDR3 is 14 amino acids. The germline V gene encodes CDR1 SGHAT and CDR2 FQNNGV. The CDR3 DNA reads TGTGCCAGCAGCTATTCTCAAGGGAATCAGCCCCAGCATTTT. Its translation: CASSYSQGNQPQHF.

The chain recombines TRBV6-1 with TRBJ1-3; no clear D gene. The V and J ends lost 7 bases and 6 bases respectively, with 19 bases between them. Germline assignment: CDR1 MNHNS and CDR2 SASEGT. This CDR3 comprises 15 residues. The CDR3 DNA is TGTGCCAGCATAAGTTGGCCGGGGAGAGAAAACACCATATATTTT. Its protein product is CASISWPGRENTIYF.

The rearrangement uses TRBV6-6 and TRBJ2-7, with 12 bases matching TRBD2. The CDR3 sequence is 15 residues long. The germline V gene encodes CDR1 MNHNY and CDR2 SVGAGI (reference sequence). V gave up 6 bases and J gave up 3 bases; unmatched junction bases: 6. The CDR3 here is CASSLGLAGNYEQYF. The DNA for the CDR3 is TGTGCCAGCAGCCTCGGACTAGCGGGGAACTACGAGCAGTACTTC.

In its sample, this clone was seen a few times. This chain uses TRBV18 with TRBJ2-7; 11 bases fit TRBD1. In germline, CDR1 is KGHSH, CDR2 LQKENI. The CDR3 is 15 amino acids. The V gene end was trimmed by 3 bases and the J gene end by 1 base; junction bases not matched to a gene: 2. Written as DNA, the CDR3 is TGTGCCAGCTCACCGGGACAGGGGGGTTCCTACGAGCAGTACTTC. It translates to CASSPGQGGSYEQYF. The full variable domain, rest sourced from reference TRBV18 and TRBJ2-7, is NAGVMQNPRHLVRRRGQEARLRCSPMKGHSHVYWYRQLPEEGLKFMVYLQKENIIDESGMPKERFSAEFPKEGPSILRIQQVVRGDSAAYFCASSPGQGGSYEQYFGPGTRLTVT.

This clone was counted a few times. The rearrangement uses TRBV19 and TRBJ2-1, with TRBD2 identical over 8 bases. The CDR3 contains 15 residues. Trimming at V came to 0 bases and at J to 4 bases, leaving 2 bases not matched to a gene. Germline V gene data show CDR1 as LNHDA and CDR2 as SQIVND (reference sequence). DNA of the CDR3: TGTGCCAGTAGTATAGATAGCGGGGCGTACAATGAGCAGTTCTTC. Residues: CASSIDSGAYNEQFF.

The chain joins TRBV18 to TRBJ2-3; 8 nucleotides line up with TRBD1. CDR3 length: 14 residues. Trimming removed 6 bases from V and 4 bases from J; junction bases left unmatched: 6. The V gene's germline CDR1 is KGHSH and CDR2 LQKENI. CDR3 nucleotides: TGTGCCAGCTCCCTGGACAGGGCGGCAGATACGCAGTATTTT. It codes for CASSLDRAADTQYF.

The chain couples TRBV9 to TRBJ2-5; 8 bases match TRBD2. The CDR3 runs to 14 residues. The ends lost 2 bases at V and 5 bases at J; junction bases unmatched: 5. Germline V gives CDR1 SGDLS, CDR2 YYNGEE. CDR3 nucleotide sequence: TGTGCCAGCAGCGTGGGACTAGGGGACGAGACCCAGTACTTC. It encodes CASSVGLGDETQYF.

The chain combines TRBV5-1 with TRBJ1-1; D remains unclear. Germline V lookup: CDR1 SGHRS, CDR2 YFSETQ. Deletions cut 0 bases from V and 4 bases from J, with 7 bases between. This CDR3 has 13 residues. CDR3 residues: CASSLAAVTEAFF. CDR3 nucleotides: TGCGCCAGCAGCTTGGCGGCAGTCACTGAAGCTTTCTTT. Combining the CDR3 with reference TRBV5-1 and TRBJ1-1 gives the whole variable domain KAGVTQTPRYLIKTRGQQVTLSCSPISGHRSVSWYQQTPGQGLQFLFEYFSETQRNKGNFPGRFSGRQFSNSRSEMNVSTLELGDSALYLCASSLAAVTEAFFGQGTRLTVV.

This clone was counted only a few times. This chain joins TRBV7-3 and TRBJ2-1; D perhaps matches TRBD2 (8 bases). Trimming left V 3 bases short and J 2 bases short, with 11 bases between. Germline values: CDR1 SGHTA, CDR2 FQGTGA. CDR3 length: 15 amino acids. The CDR3 DNA reads as TGTGCCAGCAGCTTTAGCGGGACAGCCTACAATGAGCAGTTCTTC. Amino acid sequence: CASSFSGTAYNEQFF.

The V gene is TRBV5-1, the J gene TRBJ1-3; TRBD1 agrees at 9 bases. V was clipped by 5 bases and J by 2 bases; unmatched bases: 5. This CDR3 contains 15 residues. Germline CDR1 reads SGHRS; CDR2 reads YFSETQ. CDR3 amino acids: CASRRGQGTGNTIYF. CDR3 nucleotides: TGCGCCAGCAGACGGGGACAGGGTACTGGAAACACCATATATTTT.